The clone carrying this TCR beta chain was counted only a few times. Per germline, CDR1 SGHRS and CDR2 YFSETQ. Germline trimming cut 4 bases from V and 5 bases from J; bases unmatched to any gene: 5. The CDR3 is 14 amino acids. This sample was taken from a study of early T cells in non-severe SARS-CoV-2 infection. From the 5' RACE reads, TCRdb called clonotypes with MiXCR, one entry per CDR3 protein. The profile shows 50,000 to 60,000 distinct CDR3 sequences, around 9% of them singletons. The source material was whole blood. The chain couples TRBV5-1 to TRBJ2-1; TRBD1 aligns across 8 bases. The receptor comes from an adult who was a healthcare worker with PCR-confirmed SARS-CoV-2 infection or an uninfected control (not recorded which). The chain's CDR3 is CASSKGQENNEQFF. CDR3 in DNA: TGCGCCAGCAGCAAGGGACAGGAAAACAATGAGCAGTTCTTC.